The subject of this entry is one T cell receptor beta chain. This clonotype was counted only a few times. There is no known antigen for this receptor. Base qualities are not at hand, and no much larger clone is one base apart. Sequences LNHDA (CDR1) and SQIVND (CDR2) are obtained from the germline V gene (reference sequence). Ends trimmed: V by 5 bases, J by 0 bases; bases unmatched to a gene: 9. Taken from cysteine to phenylalanine, the CDR3 has 16 residues. Only the CDR3 region is kept as DNA, spanning 48 bases read in frame from base 1. The library came from PCR. The sequencer listed for this sample is Illumina HiSeq 2500. TCR library preparation used molecular barcoding, with unique molecular identifiers applied to normalize quantification of the TCRbeta repertoire. In-frame beta chains were kept once TCRdb had trimmed the public reads at Q25 with fastp and called clones with MiXCR. Rows with one shared CDR3 protein collapse into an entry with the most common genes and DNA. For this sample there are about 240,000 distinct CDR3 sequences; about 11% appear just once. The ten largest clones add up to about 2.6% of the sample.

This entry comes from a study of T-cell reconstitution after alpha-beta-depleted transplantation in children (dated by TCRdb to 2015 to 2016). Regarding the study in general: Using TCR repertoire profiling, the study followed T-cell immune reconstitution in a quantitative way in children after TCRalphabeta/CD19-depleted allogeneic hematopoietic cell transplantation.

In this chain, TRBV19 is recombined with TRBJ1-2, and TRBD1 aligns with 7 junction nucleotides. The receptor was isolated from a human donor who donated a stem cell graft to a child with acute lymphoblastic leukemia. The source material was PBMCs from the stem cell graft donor, sampled from the stem cell graft. The CDR3 sequence is CASSREGAATNYGYTF. The DNA reads TGTGCCAGTAGTCGGGAGGGGGCCGCCACTAACTATGGCTACACCTTC.